This passage covers 5 T cell receptor beta chains from one sample sequenced in a study of CD4 T cells in relation to SARS-CoV-2 and coronaviruses. Unexposed donor CD4+ T cells date from about 2011-2018, before the COVID-19 pandemic. The cells were cultured for 10 days before CD4+ T cells were isolated. Their antigens remain unidentified. The table came from immunoSEQ multiplex PCR; TCRdb's copy has only in-frame clones and leaves some out. The sample has just over 25,000 clones, more than 60% seen once. The sample taken for sequencing was CD4+ T cells from PBMCs, cultured in vitro. These receptors were taken from a human donor in good health.

This chain links TRBV4-3 with TRBJ2-6; D is ambiguous. Trimming removed 0 bases at V and 0 bases at J, with 6 bases between. Germline values: CDR1 LGHNA, CDR2 YSLEER. This CDR3 region has 16 residues. As DNA, the CDR3 is TGCGCCAGCAGCCAAGATATAAGCTCTGGGGCCAACGTCCTGACTTTC. As protein: CASSQDISSGANVLTF.

This clone appeared a single time. The chain couples TRBV6-5 to TRBJ1-2; a possible D gene is TRBD1 (5 bases). The CDR3 is 13 amino acids. V lost 7 bases, J lost 7 bases, and 16 bases lay in between. CDR1 and CDR2 (germline): MNHEY, SVGAGI. The CDR3 spells CASTEPGSGGYTF. The DNA of the CDR3 is TGTGCCAGCACCGAACCAGGGTCAGGTGGCTACACCTTC.

The J gene is TRBJ1-2, the V gene TRBV7-8, with D possibly matching TRBD1 (5 bases). The V gene lost 2 bases and the J gene lost 5 bases, with 18 bases spanning the gap. This CDR3 region has 16 residues. CDR1 is SGHVS and CDR2 is FQNEAQ in the germline V gene. This chain's CDR3 is CASSLSSPSGRYGYTF. The DNA of the CDR3 is TGTGCCAGCAGCTTATCGTCTCCGTCGGGACGTTATGGCTACACCTTC.

In this sample, this clone turned up a few times. The rearrangement links TRBV4-1 to TRBJ1-2, with D unclear. Per germline, CDR1 MGHRA and CDR2 YSYEKL. Trimming shortened V by 1 base and J by 0 bases, and 9 bases separated the two germline ends. This CDR3 region has 15 residues. DNA of the CDR3: TGCGCCAGCAGCCAAGTGGCAGAAGCTAACTATGGCTACACCTTC. Its translation: CASSQVAEANYGYTF.

This clone counts as large. CDR3 region: CASSLSPASHEQYF. The CDR3 DNA reads TGTGCCAGCAGCCTCTCCCCAGCGTCCCACGAGCAGTACTTC. The chain joins TRBV9 to TRBJ2-7, with D unclear. The CDR3 loop spans 14 amino acids. Trimming removed 4 bases at V and 5 bases at J, with 16 bases between. Looked up from germline, CDR1 is SGDLS and CDR2 is YYNGEE.